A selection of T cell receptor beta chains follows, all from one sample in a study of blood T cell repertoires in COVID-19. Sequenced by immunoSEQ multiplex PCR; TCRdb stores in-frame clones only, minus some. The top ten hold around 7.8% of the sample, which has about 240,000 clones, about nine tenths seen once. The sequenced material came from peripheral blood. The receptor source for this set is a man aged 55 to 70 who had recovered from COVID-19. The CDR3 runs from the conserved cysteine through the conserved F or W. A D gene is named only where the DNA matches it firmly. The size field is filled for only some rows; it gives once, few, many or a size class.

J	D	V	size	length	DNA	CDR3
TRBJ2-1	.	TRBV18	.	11	TGTGCCAGCTCCCTTGGCCCTGAGCAGTTCTTC	CASSLGPEQFF
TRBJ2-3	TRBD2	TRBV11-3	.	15	TGTGCCAGCAGCTTAGGCCTAGCGGGGCCGTCTACGCAGTATTTT	CASSLGLAGPSTQYF
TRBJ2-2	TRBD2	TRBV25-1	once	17	TGTGCCAGCAGTGAAACTAGCGGCGCCCTGAACACCGGGGAGCTGTTTTTT	CASSETSGALNTGELFF
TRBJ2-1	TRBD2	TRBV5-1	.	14	TGCGCCAGCAGCTCGGGGGGGCCAGGGAATGAGCAGTTCTTC	CASSSGGPGNEQFF
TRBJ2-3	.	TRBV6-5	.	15	TGTGCCAGCAGTTACTCGTTTACAGGGCTGGATACGCAGTATTTT	CASSYSFTGLDTQYF
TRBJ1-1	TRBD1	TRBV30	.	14	TGTGCCTGGAGGCTGACAGGGGTCAACACTGAAGCTTTCTTT	CAWRLTGVNTEAFF
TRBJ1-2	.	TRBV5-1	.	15	TGCGCCAGCAGCACCCGAGACAGGTCTAACTATGGCTACACCTTC	CASSTRDRSNYGYTF
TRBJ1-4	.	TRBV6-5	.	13	TGTGCCAGCAGTAGGGGTTTAAATGAAAAACTGTTTTTT	CASSRGLNEKLFF
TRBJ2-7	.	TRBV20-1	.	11	TGCAGTGCTAGAGAAAATAACGAGCAGTACTTC	CSARENNEQYF
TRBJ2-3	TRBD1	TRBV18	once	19	TGTGCCAGCTCACTCGACAGGGGGCGTCGTTGGAAGAGGACAGATACGCAGTATTTT	CASSLDRGRRWKRTDTQYF
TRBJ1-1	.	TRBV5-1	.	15	TGCGCCAGCAAAGGGAACGCAGGGGCTAACACTGAAGCTTTCTTT	CASKGNAGANTEAFF
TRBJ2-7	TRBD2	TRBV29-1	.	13	TGCAGCGTTGGACTAGCGGGCTCCTACGAGCAGTACTTC	CSVGLAGSYEQYF
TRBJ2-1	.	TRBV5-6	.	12	TGTGCCAGCAGCTTTCTCCGAGGTGAGCAGTTCTTC	CASSFLRGEQFF
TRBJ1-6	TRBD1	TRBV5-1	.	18	TGCGCCAGCAGGTGGACAGGTCCCAATCTCTCCTATAATTCACCCCTCCACTTT	CASRWTGPNLSYNSPLHF
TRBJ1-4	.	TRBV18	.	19	TGTGCCAGCTCACCAGTTCGGAATCTGTGGCGGGAGGGAAGTGAAAAACTGTTTTTT	CASSPVRNLWREGSEKLFF
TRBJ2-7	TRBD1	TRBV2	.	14	TGTGCCAGCAGTGAGGCAGGGGGCTCCTACGAGCAGTACTTC	CASSEAGGSYEQYF
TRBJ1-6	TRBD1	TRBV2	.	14	TGTGCCAGCAGTCTGGGACAGGTTAATTCACCCCTCCACTTT	CASSLGQVNSPLHF
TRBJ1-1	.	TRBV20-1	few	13	TGCAGTGCTAGTAAGAGCCTGAACACTGAAGCTTTCTTT	CSASKSLNTEAFF
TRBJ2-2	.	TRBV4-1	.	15	TGCGCCAGCAGCCGGGACTTCGCGAACACCGGGGAGCTGTTTTTT	CASSRDFANTGELFF
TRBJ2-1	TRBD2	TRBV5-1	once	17	TGCGCCAGCAGCGCGGCCAGACTAGCGGGGGTCTACAATGAGCAGTTCTTC	CASSAARLAGVYNEQFF
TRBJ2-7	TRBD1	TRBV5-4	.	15	TGTGCCAGCAGACCCTCCCGGGACAGGGGACAGGAGCAGTACTTC	CASRPSRDRGQEQYF
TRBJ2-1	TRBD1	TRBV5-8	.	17	TGTGCCAGCAGCCAGACCGGGACAGGGGGTACCTACAATGAGCAGTTCTTC	CASSQTGTGGTYNEQFF
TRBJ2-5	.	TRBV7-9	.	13	TGTGCCATCCGAACCCAAAACGGGGAGACCCAGTACTTC	CAIRTQNGETQYF
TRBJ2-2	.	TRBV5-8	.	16	TGTGCCAGCAGCTTGATCGATAGGGGGAACACCGGGGAGCTGTTTTTT	CASSLIDRGNTGELFF
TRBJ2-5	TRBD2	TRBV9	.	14	TGTGCCAGCAGCCCCCGGACTAGCCAAGAGACCCAGTACTTC	CASSPRTSQETQYF
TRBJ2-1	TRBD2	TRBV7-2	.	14	TGTGCCAGCAGCTCGGGGGGGCCATATAATGAGCAGTTCTTC	CASSSGGPYNEQFF
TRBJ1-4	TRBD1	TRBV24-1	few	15	TGTGCCACCAGTGGCACCGGACAGGGGAATGAAAAACTGTTTTTT	CATSGTGQGNEKLFF
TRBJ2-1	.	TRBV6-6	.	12	TGTGCCAGCAGGGCCGGGGTTTATGAGCAGTTCTTC	CASRAGVYEQFF
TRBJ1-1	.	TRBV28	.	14	TGTGCCAGCAGTTTAGGGGGGGCGGGTGGTGAAGCTTTCTTT	CASSLGGAGGEAFF
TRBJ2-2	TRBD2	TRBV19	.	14	TGTGCCAGTAGTACTAGCGGGGGAACCGGGGAGCTGTTTTTT	CASSTSGGTGELFF
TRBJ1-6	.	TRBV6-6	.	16	TGTGCCAGCAGACCCCAGGACAGCTCCTATAATTCACCCCTCCACTTT	CASRPQDSSYNSPLHF
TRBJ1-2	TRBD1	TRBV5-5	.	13	TGTGCCAGCAGCCGACAGGGGGCAGGGGGCTACACCTTC	CASSRQGAGGYTF
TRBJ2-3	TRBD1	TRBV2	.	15	TGTGCCAGCAGTCGACAGGGGGAGGGCACAGATACGCAGTATTTT	CASSRQGEGTDTQYF
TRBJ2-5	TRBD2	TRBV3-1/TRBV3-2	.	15	TGTGCCAGCAGCCAAAGAACGGGGGGTGGAGAGACCCAGTACTTC	CASSQRTGGGETQYF
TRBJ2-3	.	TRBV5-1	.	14	TGCGCCAGCAGCTTAGGGAACAGGGCAGATACGCAGTATTTT	CASSLGNRADTQYF
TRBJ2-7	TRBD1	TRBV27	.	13	TGTGCCACCTCCGACAGGGGGCACCACGAGCAGTACTTC	CATSDRGHHEQYF
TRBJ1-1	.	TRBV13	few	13	TGTGCCAGCAGCTTAGGTATGAACACTGAAGCTTTCTTT	CASSLGMNTEAFF
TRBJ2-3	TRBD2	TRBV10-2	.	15	TGCGCCAGCAGACCCCATGAAGCGGGGGGAGATACGCAGTATTTT	CASRPHEAGGDTQYF
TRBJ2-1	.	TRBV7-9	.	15	TGTGCCAGCAGCTCTCAGGGGGGCCGGGCCAATGAGCAGTTCTTC	CASSSQGGRANEQFF
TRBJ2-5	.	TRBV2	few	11	TGTGCCAGCAGGAGCCAAGAGACCCAGTACTTC	CASRSQETQYF
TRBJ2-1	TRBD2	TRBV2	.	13	TGTGCCAGCGCGGGGGGGCCCGGGTTTGAGCAGTTCTTC	CASAGGPGFEQFF
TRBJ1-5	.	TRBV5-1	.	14	TGCGCCAGCAGCATTGGTACAGGAAATCAGCCCCAGCATTTT	CASSIGTGNQPQHF
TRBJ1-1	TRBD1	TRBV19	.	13	TGTGCCAGCCGGGACAGGGTCAACACTGAAGCTTTCTTT	CASRDRVNTEAFF
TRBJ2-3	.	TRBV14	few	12	TGTGCCAGCAGCTATGAGAGAGATACGCAGTATTTT	CASSYERDTQYF
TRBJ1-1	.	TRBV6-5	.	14	TGTGCCAGCAGACAGGAAAGGGTATTCACTGAAGCTTTCTTT	CASRQERVFTEAFF
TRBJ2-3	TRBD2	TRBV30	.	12	TGTGCCTGGAGTAGGGAGGGGGATACGCAGTATTTT	CAWSREGDTQYF
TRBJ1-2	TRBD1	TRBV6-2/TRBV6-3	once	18	TGTGCCAGCAGTTCCACGGGGGACAGGGGGCTAACACGCCATGGCTACACCTTC	CASSSTGDRGLTRHGYTF
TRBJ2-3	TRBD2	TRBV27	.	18	TGTGCCAGCAGTTCGATCCGGGGACTAGCGGGGGGCCAAGATACGCAGTATTTT	CASSSIRGLAGGQDTQYF
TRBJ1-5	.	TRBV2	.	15	TGTGCCAGCAGTGAACTGTGGGTAAGGGGTCAGCCCCAGCATTTT	CASSELWVRGQPQHF
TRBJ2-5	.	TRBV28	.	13	TGTGCCAGCAGAGTTGGACAGAAAGAGACCCAGTACTTC	CASRVGQKETQYF